Below, 14 T cell receptor beta chains from the same sample are listed, as sequenced in a study of T cells in Graves' hyperthyroidism and ophthalmopathy. TCR beta CDR3 regions were amplified from RNA transcripts. The HTBI set primed first-round TCR CDR3 RT-PCR. One entry per CDR3 protein, called by TCRdb with MiXCR from the multiplex PCR reads. The sample contains about 600,000 distinct CDR3 sequences, approximately 15% of which appear only once. Sequencing was carried out using blood. The receptors come from a woman in her forties or fifties with Graves' ophthalmopathy.

V is TRBV6-1 and J is TRBJ2-1, with 8 bases fitting TRBD2. The V gene's germline CDR1 is MNHNS and CDR2 SASEGT. CDR3 size: 13 residues. CDR3 protein: CGVTGGLNNEQFF. The CDR3 DNA reads TGTGGCGTTACGGGAGGGCTAAACAATGAGCAGTTCTTC.

Ten or more counts support this clonotype. The chain uses TRBV28 and TRBJ2-1, with D perhaps matching TRBD1 (6 bases). The ends were cut back, 9 bases at V and 9 bases at J, with 15 bases in the middle. The germline gives CDR1 MDHEN, CDR2 SYDVKM. There are 12 residues in the CDR3. The CDR3 DNA is TGTGCCAGTACCTTACAGGGTACTGAGCAGTTCTTC. Protein sequence: CASTLQGTEQFF.

The chain links TRBV15 to TRBJ2-2, with D possibly TRBD2 on 5 matching bases. Trimming took 7 bases from V and 5 from J, leaving 11 bases between them. Germline V gene sequence: CDR1 LNHNV, CDR2 YYDKDF (reference sequence). This CDR3 has 13 residues. The CDR3 protein is CATMGSGTGELFF. As DNA, the CDR3 is TGTGCCACCATGGGGTCGGGGACCGGGGAGCTGTTTTTT.

This clonotype appeared many times. CDR3 coding DNA: TGCGCCAGCAGCATGGCGAGCGGGAGTTTCACCGGGGAGCTGTTTTTT. It codes for CASSMASGSFTGELFF. The chain carries TRBV5-1 and TRBJ2-2, with 8 bases identical to TRBD2. With 4 bases clipped from V and 4 bases from J, the junction kept 9 bases outside the gene matches. Germline loops: CDR1 SGHRS, CDR2 YFSETQ. The CDR3 has 16 amino acids.

This clonotype was observed many times. The chain employs TRBV7-9 and TRBJ2-3, with 15 bases lining up with TRBD2. CDR3 size: 17 residues. The V gene end was trimmed by 5 bases and the J gene end by 6 bases; junction bases not matched to a gene: 9. Germline CDR1 and CDR2: SEHNR and FQNEAQ (reference sequence). CDR3: CASSPGLAGGQLDTQYF. The CDR3 DNA reads as TGTGCCAGCAGCCCTGGACTAGCGGGAGGGCAATTGGATACGCAGTATTTT. Using reference TRBV7-9 and TRBJ2-3 for the parts outside the CDR3, the full variable domain is DTGVSQNPRHKITKRGQNVTFRCDPISEHNRLYWYRQTLGQGPEFLTYFQNEAQLEKSRLLSDRFSAERPKGSFSTLEIQRTEQGDSAMYLCASSPGLAGGQLDTQYFGPGTRLTVL.

This clonotype was found many times. The CDR3 DNA follows: TGTGCCAGCAGTTTATCCCTAGCGGGAGGAGGCGCAGATACGCAGTATTTT. This encodes CASSLSLAGGGADTQYF. This rearrangement joins TRBV27 to TRBJ2-3; 11 bases agree with TRBD2. The V and J ends lost 0 bases and 4 bases, in that order; junction bases with no gene match: 6. The CDR3 sequence is 17 residues long. Germline CDR1 MNHEY, CDR2 SMNVEV (reference sequence).

This clonotype has ten or more counts. The chain's CDR3 is CAISGVKTAGANSPLHF. For the CDR3, the DNA is TGTGCCATCAGTGGGGTCAAAACCGCTGGAGCTAATTCACCCCTCCACTTT. The rearrangement uses TRBV10-3 and TRBJ1-6; no clear D gene. V lost 4 bases, J lost 6 bases, and 19 bases lay in between. The CDR3 loop spans 17 amino acids. The germline gives CDR1 ENHRY, CDR2 SYGVKD.

This clonotype was detected a few times. This sequence joins TRBV24-1 and TRBJ2-1; the D call may be TRBD1 or TRBD2 (5 bases each). Trimming shortened V by 8 bases and J by 2 bases, and 15 bases separated the two germline ends. CDR3 size: 15 residues. Germline V lookup: CDR1 KGHDR, CDR2 SFDVKD. As DNA, the CDR3 is TGTGCCACCAATCGAGGGGATTTGGCCTACAATGAGCAGTTCTTC. It translates to CATNRGDLAYNEQFF.

The chain carries TRBV7-2 and TRBJ2-5; D may be TRBD1 or TRBD2 (6 bases each). Germline CDR1 reads SGHTA; CDR2 reads FQGNSA. The CDR3 consists of 15 residues. V was clipped by 1 base and J by 1 base, with 10 bases between them. CDR3 coding DNA: TGTGCCAGCAGCTTAGGAGGAGGGGGCCAAGAGACCCAGTACTTC. This codes for CASSLGGGGQETQYF. The variable domain in full, completed from reference TRBV7-2 and TRBJ2-5, reads GAGVSQSPSNKVTEKGKDVELRCDPISGHTALYWYRQSLGQGLEFLIYFQGNSAPDKSGLPSDRFSAERTGGSVSTLTIQRTQQEDSAVYLCASSLGGGGQETQYFGPGTRLLVL.

In its sample, this clonotype was seen many times. V usage is TRBV28 and J usage is TRBJ1-5; no definite D call. In germline, CDR1 is MDHEN, CDR2 SYDVKM. Between the trimmed V and J ends, which lost 3 bases and 7 bases, there was a span of 13 bases. CDR3 length equals 14 residues. CDR3 sequence reads: CASSLRAYVQPQHF. DNA of the CDR3: TGTGCCAGCAGTTTGAGGGCCTACGTACAGCCCCAGCATTTT.

This clonotype was recorded many times. The rearrangement uses TRBV11-2 and TRBJ1-1; 7 nucleotides align to TRBD1. CDR3 length: 17 residues. Unmatched junction bases numbered 11, after V lost 0 bases and J lost 4 bases. Germline loops: CDR1 SGHAT, CDR2 FQNNGV. This chain's CDR3 is CASSLDQRGPGSTEAFF. The CDR3, as DNA: TGTGCCAGCAGCTTAGATCAAAGGGGGCCGGGGAGCACTGAAGCTTTCTTT.

This clonotype has at least ten counts. The genes are TRBV12-3 or TRBV12-4 and TRBJ2-1; D not resolved. The CDR3 is 12 residues long. The V and J ends lost 2 bases and 10 bases respectively, with 9 bases between them. The CDR3 loop reads CASSLNGQEQFF. For the CDR3, the DNA is TGTGCCAGCAGTTTAAACGGGCAGGAGCAGTTCTTC.

This clonotype was picked up many times. V usage is TRBV24-1 and J usage is TRBJ2-5, with 9 bases identical to TRBD1. Losses at the gene ends were 4 bases for V and 5 bases for J; bases not matched to a gene: 13. Germline lookup yields CDR1 KGHDR and CDR2 SFDVKD. This CDR3 spans 17 amino acids. CDR3 DNA: TGTGCCACCAGTGACCCCTCCGGGACAGGGCCGCGGGAGACCCAGTACTTC. Protein: CATSDPSGTGPRETQYF.

This clonotype occurred a few times. The rearrangement links TRBV4-3 to TRBJ1-1; possibly TRBD1 for D (6 bases). The V gene's germline CDR1 is LGHNA and CDR2 YSLEER. Deletions cut 0 bases from V and 2 bases from J, with 16 bases between. This CDR3 region has 17 residues. The CDR3 DNA sequence: TGCGCCAGCAGCCAAGACTTCAGTTCCGGGGGCAACACTGAAGCTTTCTTT. This sequence encodes CASSQDFSSGGNTEAFF.